The 30 T cell receptor beta chains below were found in one sample sequenced in a study of T cell responses to AZD1222 COVID-19 vaccine. Using immunoSEQ multiplex PCR, the repertoire was profiled, and TCRdb retains in-frame clones only, with some absent. The sample carries under 130,000 clones, roughly 90% recorded once. The source material was peripheral blood, sampled on day 0 of AZD1222 vaccination. The origin of the receptors is an adult in good health.

The rearrangement joins TRBV28 to TRBJ2-3, with D perhaps matching TRBD1 (6 bases). Germline CDR1 is MDHEN and CDR2 is SYDVKM. Trimming left V 4 bases short and J 0 bases short, with 17 bases between. The CDR3 is made up of 17 amino acids. The CDR3 DNA sequence: TGTGCCAGCAGTTCCCCCAGGGGCTTCCGTAGCACAGATACGCAGTATTTT. Translation: CASSSPRGFRSTDTQYF.

The chain has TRBV5-1 and TRBJ2-3; unclear D gene. Germline V gene lookup returns CDR1 SGHRS and CDR2 YFSETQ. CDR3 length: 14 amino acids. V gave up 2 bases and J gave up 6 bases, with 13 bases separating them. The CDR3 DNA sequence: TGCGCCAGCAGCTTTGGAAGCTCAACGGATACGCAGTATTTT. The encoded protein is CASSFGSSTDTQYF.

The CDR3 spells CASSLAQNSPLHF. The CDR3 nucleotides read TGTGCCAGCAGCTTAGCCCAGAATTCACCCCTCCACTTT. This chain uses TRBV7-9 with TRBJ1-6; D not certain. Germline assignment: CDR1 SEHNR and CDR2 FQNEAQ (reference sequence). Trimming pared 0 bases from V and 7 bases from J, leaving 4 bases between. CDR3 size: 13 residues.

The chain combines TRBV7-9 with TRBJ1-1; no reliable D call. Deletions cut 1 base from V and 6 bases from J, with 15 bases between. There are 15 residues in the CDR3. CDR1 and CDR2 (germline): SEHNR, FQNEAQ (reference sequence). CDR3 bases: TGTGCCAGCAGCTTAGAGGCAGCGTTGTCCCCTGAAGCTTTCTTT. As protein: CASSLEAALSPEAFF.

The chain couples TRBV29-1 to TRBJ1-1; possible D gene TRBD1, 5 bases. The CDR3 covers 15 residues. Germline V gene lookup returns CDR1 SQVTM and CDR2 ANQGSEA. V was pared by 4 bases and J by 3 bases, with 18 bases between. CDR3 sequence reads: CSVAPRTRGDTEAFF. The CDR3 region has the DNA TGCAGCGTTGCGCCACGGACCCGAGGGGACACTGAAGCTTTCTTT.

The gene calls are TRBV28 and TRBJ1-2; 8 nucleotides match TRBD1. This CDR3 contains 16 residues. Germline assignment: CDR1 MDHEN and CDR2 SYDVKM. J gave up 5 bases and V 1 base, and 9 bases lay outside the gene matches. CDR3 in DNA: TGTGCCAGCAGTTTATACGGGTCAGGGGGCCTATATGGCTACACCTTC. This encodes CASSLYGSGGLYGYTF.

This chain uses TRBV5-5 with TRBJ1-3, with TRBD1 as a possible D gene (5 bases). The V gene's germline CDR1 is SGHKS and CDR2 YYEKEE (reference sequence). The CDR3 consists of 15 residues. V lost 4 bases and J lost 0, with 11 bases in between. CDR3 coding DNA: TGTGCCAGCAGCCTCGACAGTCCCTCTGGAAACACCATATATTTT. This translates into CASSLDSPSGNTIYF.

This clone was detected once. J is TRBJ2-2 and V is TRBV3-1 (or the pseudogene TRBV3-2), with 8 positions matching TRBD1. From germline, CDR1 is LGHDT and CDR2 YNNKEL (reference sequence). With 1 base clipped from V and 6 bases from J, the junction kept 1 base outside the gene matches. The CDR3 extends over 14 amino acids. The CDR3, as DNA: TGTGCCAGCAGCCAAGGACAGGGGCCCGGGGAGCTGTTTTTT. It specifies CASSQGQGPGELFF.

This clone appeared a few times. The rearrangement links TRBV19 to TRBJ1-1, with TRBD1 identical over 12 bases. There are 20 residues in the CDR3. J was trimmed by 3 bases and V by 6 bases; bases with no gene match: 20. Germline CDR1 LNHDA, CDR2 SQIVND (reference sequence). The CDR3 here is CASSRTGTGGAFRIDTEAFF. CDR3 sequence (DNA): TGTGCCAGTAGCCGAACAGGGACAGGGGGCGCTTTTCGGATCGACACTGAAGCTTTCTTT.

The gene calls are TRBV12-3 or TRBV12-4 and TRBJ2-5, with D perhaps given as TRBD1 or TRBD2 (5 bases each). This CDR3 has 13 residues. Trimming cost V 7 bases and J 5 bases, with 14 bases left between them. The CDR3 spells CASTVFGDETQYF. The CDR3 DNA reads TGTGCCAGCACCGTGTTTGGGGACGAGACCCAGTACTTC.

The CDR3 spells CASSPLRNTEAFF. The CDR3, as DNA: TGTGCCAGCAGTCCCTTAAGAAACACTGAAGCTTTCTTT. The rearrangement uses TRBV12-3 or TRBV12-4 and TRBJ1-1; D call uncertain. V dropped 5 bases and J dropped 2 bases, with 9 bases sitting between them. This CDR3 contains 13 residues.

The V gene is TRBV15, the J gene TRBJ2-3; D perhaps matches TRBD1 (6 bases). The germline gives CDR1 LNHNV, CDR2 YYDKDF (reference sequence). The CDR3 is 16 amino acids. V lost 1 base and J 1 base, leaving 12 bases between the germline ends. The CDR3 DNA sequence: TGTGCCACCAGCAGAGCCCTAGGGGGACGCACAGATACGCAGTATTTT. Translated: CATSRALGGRTDTQYF.

V is TRBV6-1 and J is TRBJ1-1; D unresolved. The CDR3 sequence is 12 residues long. The V gene's germline CDR1 is MNHNS and CDR2 SASEGT. Deletions cut 2 bases from V and 0 bases from J, with 1 base between. The CDR3 loop is CASSELNTEAFF. DNA of the CDR3: TGTGCCAGCAGTGAACTGAACACTGAAGCTTTCTTT.

The genes are TRBV3-1 (or the pseudogene TRBV3-2) and TRBJ2-7, with TRBD1 as a possible D gene (6 bases). Germline loops: CDR1 LGHDT, CDR2 YNNKEL (reference sequence). V gave up 2 bases and J gave up 3 bases, with 17 bases separating them. There are 16 residues in the CDR3. CDR3 bases: TGTGCCAGCAGCCAAACTTCGGACAGAGCAGACTACGAGCAGTACTTC. As protein: CASSQTSDRADYEQYF.

CDR3 sequence (DNA): TGTGCCATCGCACTCATGGGGGGCACCAACTCTGGGGCCAACGTCCTGACTTTC. This translates into CAIALMGGTNSGANVLTF. This sequence joins TRBV10-3 and TRBJ2-6; D could derive from TRBD1 or TRBD2 (6 bases each). V lost 8 bases and J lost 0, with 20 bases in between. Germline values: CDR1 ENHRY, CDR2 SYGVKD. The CDR3 loop spans 18 amino acids.

The genes are TRBV19 and TRBJ1-2; D is uncertain. CDR3 length equals 16 residues. Trimming removed 6 bases at V and 1 base at J, with 18 bases between. Germline V gives CDR1 LNHDA, CDR2 SQIVND (reference sequence). CDR3 sequence: CASSSLLTEVNYGYTF. The DNA of the CDR3 is TGTGCCAGTAGCTCGCTGCTGACGGAGGTTAACTATGGCTACACCTTC.

This clone was recorded once. The rearrangement uses TRBV11-3 and TRBJ2-7; the D gene is possibly TRBD1 (6 bases). Germline V CDR1 and CDR2: SGHNT, YENEEA. The CDR3 is made up of 13 amino acids. V was clipped by 5 bases and J by 0 bases, with 8 bases between them. CDR3 residues: CASSPDSSYEQYF. CDR3 bases: TGTGCCAGCAGCCCGGACAGCTCCTACGAGCAGTACTTC.

CDR3 DNA: TGTGCCGGCAAGGCTAGCCTGACAGTACTCGGGGAGCTGTTTTTT. Protein sequence: CAGKASLTVLGELFF. This rearrangement joins TRBV28 to TRBJ2-2; D is possibly TRBD1 or TRBD2 (5 bases each). V was clipped by 11 bases and J by 7 bases, with 23 bases between them. The CDR3 spans 15 residues. Germline V gives CDR1 MDHEN, CDR2 SYDVKM.

The V call is TRBV6-1, the J call TRBJ1-2; 7 bases are a match to TRBD1. V lost 2 bases to trimming and J lost 1 base; unmatched junction nucleotides: 4. Germline lookup yields CDR1 MNHNS and CDR2 SASEGT. CDR3 length: 15 residues. CDR3 loop: CASSEQGGINYGYTF. The CDR3 DNA reads TGTGCCAGCAGTGAACAAGGGGGCATTAACTATGGCTACACCTTC.

The J gene is TRBJ2-5, the V gene TRBV5-4; 7 bases match TRBD2. Germline loops: CDR1 SGHNT, CDR2 YYREEE (reference sequence). Trimming took 3 bases from V and 5 from J; bases not matched to a gene: 7. The CDR3 is 14 residues long. CDR3 coding DNA: TGTGCCAGCAGCTCGCGGGGGTCGGATGAGACCCAGTACTTC. It codes for CASSSRGSDETQYF.

This chain joins TRBV3-1 (or the pseudogene TRBV3-2) and TRBJ1-2, with D uncertain. V gave up 5 bases and J gave up 2 bases, with 6 bases separating them. The CDR3 consists of 12 residues. The V gene's germline CDR1 is LGHDT and CDR2 YNNKEL (reference sequence). In DNA, the CDR3 is TGTGCCAGCAGCGGGCAGAACTATGGCTACACCTTC. Translation: CASSGQNYGYTF.

This rearrangement joins TRBV10-2 to TRBJ2-7; TRBD2 might be the D (5 bases). Trimming took 6 bases from V and 0 from J, leaving 18 bases between them. Germline assignment: CDR1 WSHSY and CDR2 SAAADI. This CDR3 has 16 amino acids. CDR3 coding DNA: TGCGCCAGCAGCCATAGCGACTATAGGAGCTCCTACGAGCAGTACTTC. Its translation is CASSHSDYRSSYEQYF.

The chain has TRBV6-1 and TRBJ2-5; the match to TRBD2 covers 12 bases. CDR3 length: 16 amino acids. In germline, CDR1 is MNHNS, CDR2 SASEGT. The trim removed 4 bases at V and 6 bases at J, leaving 9 bases unmatched. The CDR3 sequence is CASSGWTSGTVKTQYF. DNA for the CDR3: TGTGCCAGCAGTGGATGGACTAGCGGGACTGTGAAGACCCAGTACTTC.

The chain recombines TRBV6-1 with TRBJ1-2, with D perhaps TRBD1 (5 bases). Germline V gene lookup returns CDR1 MNHNS and CDR2 SASEGT. CDR3 length: 15 amino acids. Trimming shortened V by 3 bases and J by 4 bases, and 15 bases separated the two germline ends. Here the CDR3 DNA reads TGTGCCAGCAGTGAGGGGGTCAGGCCTCCCTATGGCTACACCTTC. Protein product: CASSEGVRPPYGYTF.

V usage is TRBV27 and J usage is TRBJ2-7; TRBD1 aligns across 10 bases. The trim removed 1 base at V and 3 bases at J, leaving 3 bases unmatched. Germline V gives CDR1 MNHEY, CDR2 SMNVEV (reference sequence). The CDR3 sequence is 15 residues long. This CDR3 is CASSLWGQGHYEQYF. CDR3 in DNA: TGTGCCAGCAGTTTATGGGGACAGGGGCACTACGAGCAGTACTTC.

This clone was recorded once. The chain recombines TRBV2 with TRBJ2-5; D not resolved. The V end lost 4 bases, the J end lost 13 bases, and 10 bases lay between the germline ends. This CDR3 spans 10 amino acids. Germline V gives CDR1 SNHLY, CDR2 FYNNEI. The CDR3 coding sequence is TGTGCCAGCAGTGGTAAAGCCCGGTACTTC. Encoded protein: CASSGKARYF. The complete variable domain, with remaining parts taken from reference TRBV2 and TRBJ2-5, reads EPEVTQTPSHQVTQMGQEVILRCVPISNHLYFYWYRQILGQKVEFLVSFYNNEISEKSEIFDDQFSVERPDGSNFTLKIRSTKLEDSAMYFCASSGKARYFGPGTRLLVL.

The J gene is TRBJ1-1, the V gene TRBV15, with D unresolved. V was shortened by 5 bases and J by 3 bases, with 13 bases between the two germline ends. This CDR3 contains 14 residues. CDR1 and CDR2 from the germline V gene are LNHNV and YYDKDF (reference sequence). CDR3 residues: CATSAPGGDTEAFF. The CDR3 DNA is TGTGCCACCAGCGCCCCCGGTGGAGACACTGAAGCTTTCTTT.

The V call is TRBV29-1, the J call TRBJ1-1, with a weak D call TRBD1 (5 bases). The germline gives CDR1 SQVTM, CDR2 ANQGSEA. The CDR3 totals 14 residues. The germline V and J ends were trimmed by 3 bases and 0 bases, with 11 bases remaining between them. In DNA form, the CDR3 reads TGCAGCGTTGAGATGGCGGGGCTGAACACTGAAGCTTTCTTT. Its translation: CSVEMAGLNTEAFF.

The chain has TRBV4-1 and TRBJ1-5; possible D gene TRBD1, 6 bases. Germline loops: CDR1 MGHRA, CDR2 YSYEKL. Trimming cost V 3 bases and J 5 bases, with 17 bases left between them. CDR3 size: 16 residues. DNA of the CDR3: TGCGCCAGCAGCCACCTAACGAGGCCAGGGGATCAGCCCCAGCATTTT. Its translation is CASSHLTRPGDQPQHF.

This chain connects TRBV7-3 to TRBJ2-1; D ambiguous. From germline, CDR1 is SGHTA and CDR2 FQGTGA. V was cut by 0 bases and J by 7 bases, with 7 bases left in between. This CDR3 spans 13 amino acids. As DNA, the CDR3 is TGTGCCAGCAGCTTAACGGCGACAAATGAGCAGTTCTTC. Its protein is CASSLTATNEQFF.